This T cell receptor beta chain emerged from a study of lymphopenia after photon versus proton radiotherapy. Whole-study results and caveats: Only patients who died were analyzed for survival; proton advantage is unproven. A bigger post-nadir fall in TCR diversity correlated inversely with survival time in deceased patients. Post-nadir diversity loss with photons came from oligoclonal expansion, particularly CD8+ Temra cells.

This clone was detected a few times. Its antigen is currently unknown. Data came from immunoSEQ multiplex PCR; TCRdb stores just in-frame clones and leaves some out. The top ten clones hold around 13% of a sample with 60,000 or so clones, about 85% of them seen once. Losses at the gene ends were 8 bases for V and 6 bases for J; bases not matched to a gene: 7. Germline V gene data show CDR1 as SNHLY and CDR2 as FYNNEI. This CDR3 is built from 13 residues. This sequence was found in a man older than 75 with esophageal cancer. The chain recombines TRBV2 with TRBJ2-7; 10 bases align to TRBD1. The sample consisted of peripheral blood, taken from a patient treated with proton-based radiotherapy. DNA of the CDR3: TGTGCCAGCGGGAAAGGACAGGGGGGCGAGCAGTACTTC. Its protein product is CASGKGQGGEQYF. Based on the CDR3 plus reference TRBV2 and TRBJ2-7, the full variable domain is EPEVTQTPSHQVTQMGQEVILRCVPISNHLYFYWYRQILGQKVEFLVSFYNNEISEKSEIFDDQFSVERPDGSNFTLKIRSTKLEDSAMYFCASGKGQGGEQYFGPGTRLTVT.